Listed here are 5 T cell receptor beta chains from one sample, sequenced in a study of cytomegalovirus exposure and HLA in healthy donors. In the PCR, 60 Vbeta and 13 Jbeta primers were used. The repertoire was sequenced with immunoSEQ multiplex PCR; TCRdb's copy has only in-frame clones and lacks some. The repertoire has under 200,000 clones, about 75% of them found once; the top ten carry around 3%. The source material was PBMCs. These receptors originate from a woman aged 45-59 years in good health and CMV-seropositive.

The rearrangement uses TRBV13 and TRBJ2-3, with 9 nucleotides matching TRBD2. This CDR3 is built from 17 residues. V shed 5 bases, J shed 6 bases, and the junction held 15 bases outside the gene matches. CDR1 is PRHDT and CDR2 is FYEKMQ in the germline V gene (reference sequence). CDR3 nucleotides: TGTGCCAGCAGCCTGCGGGCTAGCGGGGATATGGCCGATACGCAGTATTTT. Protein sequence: CASSLRASGDMADTQYF.

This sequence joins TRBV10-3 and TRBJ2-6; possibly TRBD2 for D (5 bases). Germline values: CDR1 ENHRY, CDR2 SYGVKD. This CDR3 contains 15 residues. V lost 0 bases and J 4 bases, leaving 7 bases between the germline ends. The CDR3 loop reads CAISESRRGANVLTF. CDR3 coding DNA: TGTGCCATCAGTGAGTCTCGGAGGGGGGCCAACGTCCTGACTTTC.

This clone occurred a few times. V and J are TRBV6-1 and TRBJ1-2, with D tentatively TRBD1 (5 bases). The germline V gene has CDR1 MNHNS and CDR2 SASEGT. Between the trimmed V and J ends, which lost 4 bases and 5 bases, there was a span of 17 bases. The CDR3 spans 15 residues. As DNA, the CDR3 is TGTGCCAGCAGTGTAAGGGGCCCTAGGGATTATGGCTACACCTTC. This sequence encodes CASSVRGPRDYGYTF.

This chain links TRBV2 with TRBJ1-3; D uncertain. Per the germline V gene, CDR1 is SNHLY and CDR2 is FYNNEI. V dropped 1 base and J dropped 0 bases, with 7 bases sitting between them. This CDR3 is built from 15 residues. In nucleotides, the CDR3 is TGTGCCAGCAGTGAAGGAACAGCCTCTGGAAACACCATATATTTT. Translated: CASSEGTASGNTIYF.

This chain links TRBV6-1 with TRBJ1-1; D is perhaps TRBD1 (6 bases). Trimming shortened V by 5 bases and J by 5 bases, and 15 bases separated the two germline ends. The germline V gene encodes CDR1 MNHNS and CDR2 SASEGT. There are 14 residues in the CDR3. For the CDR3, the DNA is TGTGCCAGCAGTCAGGGGTGGGCCTGGACTGAAGCTTTCTTT. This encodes CASSQGWAWTEAFF.